These 2 T cell receptor beta chains were all obtained from the same sample, sequenced in a study of T cell repertoires in cytomegalovirus infection. From the reads, TCRdb called clonotypes with MiXCR, one entry per CDR3 protein. Among hundreds of thousands of distinct CDR3 sequences listed, under 20% were seen once. Sequencing was done on a sample of PBMCs. These TCRs come from a human donor in good health (CMV status not recorded). Some clones in this sample may be carry-over from other donors' samples.

This clonotype was observed at least ten times. The rearrangement joins TRBV7-8 to TRBJ2-3; D unresolved. Germline lookup yields CDR1 SGHVS and CDR2 FQNEAQ. V gave up 3 bases and J gave up 2 bases, with 6 bases separating them. The CDR3 is 13 amino acids. The CDR3, as DNA: TGTGCCAGCAGCTTTGAGAACACAGATACGCAGTATTTT. This translates into CASSFENTDTQYF.

There are many counts of this clonotype. CDR3 sequence (DNA): TGCGCCAGCAGCCAAGACCCGACAGAGACTGAAGCTTTCTTT. This encodes CASSQDPTETEAFF. This rearrangement joins TRBV4-3 to TRBJ1-1, with a tentative D call TRBD1 (5 bases). The germline gives CDR1 LGHNA, CDR2 YSLEER. V was trimmed by 0 bases and J by 5 bases, leaving 10 bases between them. The CDR3 consists of 14 residues.